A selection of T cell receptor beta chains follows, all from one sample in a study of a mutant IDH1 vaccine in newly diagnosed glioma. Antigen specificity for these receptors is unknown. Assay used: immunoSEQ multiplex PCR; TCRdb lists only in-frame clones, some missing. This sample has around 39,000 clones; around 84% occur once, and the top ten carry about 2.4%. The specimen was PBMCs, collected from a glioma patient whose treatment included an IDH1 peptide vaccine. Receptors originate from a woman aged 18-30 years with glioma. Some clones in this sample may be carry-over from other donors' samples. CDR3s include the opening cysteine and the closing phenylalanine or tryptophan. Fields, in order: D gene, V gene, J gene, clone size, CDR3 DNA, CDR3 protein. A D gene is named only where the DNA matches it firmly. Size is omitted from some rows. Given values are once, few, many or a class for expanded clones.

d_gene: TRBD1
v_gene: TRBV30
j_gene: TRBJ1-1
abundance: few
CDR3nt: TGTGCCTGGAGTAGGGGGCAGAACACTGAAGCTTTCTTT
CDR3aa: CAWSRGQNTEAFF

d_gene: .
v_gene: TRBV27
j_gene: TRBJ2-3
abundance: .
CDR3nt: TGTGCCAGCAGTTCGCCCCCAGGGAATTTAGAAGAAACGCAGTATTTT
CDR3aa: CASSSPPGNLEETQYF

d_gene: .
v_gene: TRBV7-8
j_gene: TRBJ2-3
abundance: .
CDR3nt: TGTGCCAGCAGCTTAGACAGGTCTATCCGGGCAGGTACGCAGTATTTT
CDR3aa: CASSLDRSIRAGTQYF

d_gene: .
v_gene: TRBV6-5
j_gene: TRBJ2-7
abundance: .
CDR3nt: TGTGCCAGCAGCGTCAGTGGGGGCCCCCGCCACGAGCAGTACTTC
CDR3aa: CASSVSGGPRHEQYF

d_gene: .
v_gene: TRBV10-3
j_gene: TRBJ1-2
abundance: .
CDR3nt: TGTGCCATCAGTGAGTCACAGGGTGGTGGCTACACCTTC
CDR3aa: CAISESQGGGYTF

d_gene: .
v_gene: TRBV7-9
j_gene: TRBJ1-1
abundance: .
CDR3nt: TGTGCCAGCAGCTTAGTCGGGGCACAGCTTAACACTGAAGCTTTCTTT
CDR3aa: CASSLVGAQLNTEAFF

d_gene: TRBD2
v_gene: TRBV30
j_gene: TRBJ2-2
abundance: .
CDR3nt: TGTGGCAAGAGGGCGGGAGCTTCGAACACCGGGGAGCTGTTTTTT
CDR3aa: CGKRAGASNTGELFF

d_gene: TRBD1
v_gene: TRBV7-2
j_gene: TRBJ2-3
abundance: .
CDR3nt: TGTGCCAGCAGCTTAGTGGGGACAGCTAGCACAGATACGCAGTATTTT
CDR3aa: CASSLVGTASTDTQYF

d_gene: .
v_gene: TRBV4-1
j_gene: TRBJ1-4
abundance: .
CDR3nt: TGCGCCAGCAGCCAAACATGGAAACTGTTTTTT
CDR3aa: CASSQTWKLFF

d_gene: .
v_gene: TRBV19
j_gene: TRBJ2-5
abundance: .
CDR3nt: TGTGCCAGTAGTATACCCGCCGTATCAGACCACCAAGAGACCCAGTACTTC
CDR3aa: CASSIPAVSDHQETQYF

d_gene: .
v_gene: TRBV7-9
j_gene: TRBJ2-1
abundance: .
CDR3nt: TGTGCCAGCAGCTTAGGGCTGGGAGACAATGAGCAGTTCTTC
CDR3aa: CASSLGLGDNEQFF

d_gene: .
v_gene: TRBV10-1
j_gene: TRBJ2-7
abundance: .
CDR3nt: TGCGCCAGCATCCTCGCACGAATCTCCTACGAGCAGTACTTC
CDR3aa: CASILARISYEQYF

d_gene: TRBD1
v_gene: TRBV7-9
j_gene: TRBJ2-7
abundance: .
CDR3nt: TGTGCCAGCAGTTTTTTACCACAGGGGACGTTTACCTACGAGCAGTACTTC
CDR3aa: CASSFLPQGTFTYEQYF

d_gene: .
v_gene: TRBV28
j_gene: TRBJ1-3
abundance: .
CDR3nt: TGTGCCAGCAGATCACAGGGATACTCTGGAAACACCATATATTTT
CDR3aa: CASRSQGYSGNTIYF

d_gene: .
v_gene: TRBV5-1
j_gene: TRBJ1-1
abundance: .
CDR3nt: TGCGCCAGCAGCTTTTTTCCGAACACTGAAGCTTTCTTT
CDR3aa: CASSFFPNTEAFF

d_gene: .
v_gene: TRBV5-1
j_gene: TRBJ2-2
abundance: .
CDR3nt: TGCGCCAGCAGCTCACTAGCTTCCGGCACCGGGGAGCTGTTTTTT
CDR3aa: CASSSLASGTGELFF

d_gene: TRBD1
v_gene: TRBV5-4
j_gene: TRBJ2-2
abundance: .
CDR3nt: TGTGCCAGCACCATACAGGGGGCTGGCGGGGAGCTGTTTTTT
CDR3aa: CASTIQGAGGELFF

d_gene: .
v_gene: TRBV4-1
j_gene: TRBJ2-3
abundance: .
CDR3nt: TGCGCCAGCAGCCCCCGACAGGTAGGAGATACGCAGTATTTT
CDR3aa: CASSPRQVGDTQYF

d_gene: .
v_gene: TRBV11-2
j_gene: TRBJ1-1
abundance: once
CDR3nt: TGTGCCAGCAGCTCGACAGTGAACACTGAAGCTTTCTTT
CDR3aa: CASSSTVNTEAFF

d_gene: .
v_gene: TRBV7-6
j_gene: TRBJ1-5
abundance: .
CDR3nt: TGTGCCAGCAGCTTAGGGCCTAATAGCAATCAGCCCCAGCATTTT
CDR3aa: CASSLGPNSNQPQHF

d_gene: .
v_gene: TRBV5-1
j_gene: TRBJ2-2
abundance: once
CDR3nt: TGCGCCAGCAGCGAGGGGAGTGGCACCGGGGAGCTGTTTTTT
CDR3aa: CASSEGSGTGELFF

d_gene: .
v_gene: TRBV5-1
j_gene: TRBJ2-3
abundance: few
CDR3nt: TGCGCCAGCAGCTCCGGACTGTCTAGCACAGATACGCAGTATTTT
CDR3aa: CASSSGLSSTDTQYF

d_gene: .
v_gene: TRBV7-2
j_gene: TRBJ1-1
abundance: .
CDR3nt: TGTGCCAGAGTAAAGAGTAGCACTGAAGCTTTCTTT
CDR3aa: CARVKSSTEAFF

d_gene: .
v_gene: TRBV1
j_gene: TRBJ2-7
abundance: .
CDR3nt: TGCACCAGCAGCCCGGAGACTAGCGGGAGTCCCCCCTCCTACGAGCAGTACTTC
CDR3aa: CTSSPETSGSPPSYEQYF

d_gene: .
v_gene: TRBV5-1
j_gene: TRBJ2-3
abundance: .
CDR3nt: TGCGCCAGCGAGGCTTTTGGGGGCGGCCACGGCGCAGATACGCAGTATTTT
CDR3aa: CASEAFGGGHGADTQYF

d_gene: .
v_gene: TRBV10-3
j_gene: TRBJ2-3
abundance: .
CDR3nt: TGTGCCATCAGTGAGGACAGGACAGATACGCAGTATTTT
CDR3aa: CAISEDRTDTQYF

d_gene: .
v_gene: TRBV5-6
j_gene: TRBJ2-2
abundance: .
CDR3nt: TGTGCCAGCAGTATGGGGGCCCGTCAGCACACCGGGGAGCTGTTTTTT
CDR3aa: CASSMGARQHTGELFF

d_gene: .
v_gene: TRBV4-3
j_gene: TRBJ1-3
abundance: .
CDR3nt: TGCGCCAGCAGCCAGTATCACATCGCCGGGTACACCATATATTTT
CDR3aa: CASSQYHIAGYTIYF

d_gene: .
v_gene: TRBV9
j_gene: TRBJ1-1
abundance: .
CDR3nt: TGTGCCAGCAGCCATGACCCGGGGAACACTGAAGCTTTCTTT
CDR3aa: CASSHDPGNTEAFF

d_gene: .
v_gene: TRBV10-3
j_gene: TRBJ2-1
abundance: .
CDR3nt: TGTGCCATCAGTGGGGTTAATGAGCAGTTCTTC
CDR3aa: CAISGVNEQFF

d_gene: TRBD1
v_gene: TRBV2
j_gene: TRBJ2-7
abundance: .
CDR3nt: TGTGCCAGCAAAAACAACAGGGGGTACGAGCAGTACTTC
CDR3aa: CASKNNRGYEQYF

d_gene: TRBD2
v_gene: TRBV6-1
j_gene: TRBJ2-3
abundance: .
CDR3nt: TGTGCCAGCAGTGGGCTAGCGGGGGGAACAGATACGCAGTATTTT
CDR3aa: CASSGLAGGTDTQYF

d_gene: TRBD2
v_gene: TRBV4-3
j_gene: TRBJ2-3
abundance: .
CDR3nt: TGCGCCAGCAGCGACGGGACTAGCGGGGTGGTAGATACGCAGTATTTT
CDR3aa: CASSDGTSGVVDTQYF

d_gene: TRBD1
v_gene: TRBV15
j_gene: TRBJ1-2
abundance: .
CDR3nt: TGTGCCACCAGAAAGACAGGGAACAACTATGGCTACACCTTC
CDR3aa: CATRKTGNNYGYTF

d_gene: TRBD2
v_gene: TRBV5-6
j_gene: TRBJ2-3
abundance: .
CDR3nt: TGTGCCAGCAGCTCCAGGCTAGCGGGGGGGCGGGATACGCAGTATTTT
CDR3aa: CASSSRLAGGRDTQYF

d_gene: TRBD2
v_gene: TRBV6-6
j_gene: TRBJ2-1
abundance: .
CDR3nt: TGTGCCACCACTAGCGCCAGCTCCTACAATGAGCAGTTCTTC
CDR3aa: CATTSASSYNEQFF

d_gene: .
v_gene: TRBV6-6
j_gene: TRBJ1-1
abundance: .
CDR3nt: TGTGCCAGCAGTTTCGGGACAAGCACTGAAGCTTTCTTT
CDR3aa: CASSFGTSTEAFF

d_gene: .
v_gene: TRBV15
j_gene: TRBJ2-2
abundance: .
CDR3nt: TGTGCCACCAGCAGAGGATATGACACCGGGGAGCTGTTTTTT
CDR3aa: CATSRGYDTGELFF

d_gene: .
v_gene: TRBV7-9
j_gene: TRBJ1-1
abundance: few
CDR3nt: TGTGCCAGCAGCCAGGGACACAGGGTAAGGACTGAAGCTTTCTTT
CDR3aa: CASSQGHRVRTEAFF

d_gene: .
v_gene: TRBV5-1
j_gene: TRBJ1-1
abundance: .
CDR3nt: TGCGCCAGCAGCTTGGGACAGGCGTGGACTGAAGCTTTCTTT
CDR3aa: CASSLGQAWTEAFF

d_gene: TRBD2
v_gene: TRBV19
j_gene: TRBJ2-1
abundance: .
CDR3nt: TGTGCCAGTAGTTCCCAACGGGGGACTAGCGGGAGAGTAGGGAACAATGAGCAGTTCTTC
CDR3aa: CASSSQRGTSGRVGNNEQFF

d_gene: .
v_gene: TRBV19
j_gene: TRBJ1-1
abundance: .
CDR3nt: TGTGCCAGTAGTATAGATATTGGGAGAGACACTGAAGCTTTCTTT
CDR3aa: CASSIDIGRDTEAFF